What follows are 29 T cell receptor beta chains derived from one specimen sequenced in a study of technical replicates of blood from a handful of donors. Method: immunoSEQ multiplex PCR; TCRdb's copy keeps in-frame clones and lacks some. The repertoire holds some 62,000 clones, with approximately 86% as singletons. Sequencing was done on a sample of PBMCs. The source of these receptors is a human donor in good health. Some clones in this sample may be carry-over from other donors' samples.

This rearrangement joins TRBV27 to TRBJ1-2; 9 bases match TRBD1. CDR3 length: 15 amino acids. V trimming: 6 bases; J trimming: 4 bases; junction bases outside the gene matches: 9. Per germline, CDR1 MNHEY and CDR2 SMNVEV (reference sequence). The CDR3 here is CASRRTGEMVYGYTF. For the CDR3, the DNA is TGTGCCAGCAGGAGGACAGGGGAGATGGTCTATGGCTACACCTTC.

V gene TRBV7-9 combines with J gene TRBJ2-5; tentative D call: TRBD1 (6 bases). V lost 5 bases to trimming and J lost 5 bases, with 18 bases between them. The CDR3 spans 15 residues. Germline-derived CDR1 and CDR2 are SEHNR and FQNEAQ (reference sequence). In DNA, the CDR3 is TGTGCCAGCAGCCCGAGAAGTGGGGGCTGGGAGACCCAGTACTTC. It encodes CASSPRSGGWETQYF.

The chain employs TRBV5-8 and TRBJ1-1, with TRBD1 matching 11 bases. CDR1 is SGHTS, CDR2 YDEGEE, per germline. V was pared by 4 bases and J by 10 bases, with 6 bases of the junction left unmatched. This CDR3 comprises 13 residues. The CDR3 nucleotides read TGTGCCAGCAGCGGAGGGACAGGGGGATCAGCTTTCTTT. Residues: CASSGGTGGSAFF.

This clone was seen once. This sequence joins TRBV7-9 and TRBJ2-5; possible D gene TRBD2, 6 bases. Germline CDR1 and CDR2: SEHNR and FQNEAQ (reference sequence). The CDR3 runs to 18 residues. V was pared by 2 bases and J by 4 bases, with 23 bases between. Here the CDR3 DNA reads TGTGCCAGCAGCTTAAGTTTTTCAGAGACAAGGAGGGCAGAGACCCAGTACTTC. Its protein product is CASSLSFSETRRAETQYF.

The chain recombines TRBV7-3 with TRBJ2-7; TRBD2 matches 8 bases. This CDR3 region has 15 residues. Trimming took 1 base from V and 1 from J; bases not matched to a gene: 3. CDR1 is SGHTA and CDR2 is FQGTGA in the germline V gene. Here the CDR3 DNA reads TGTGCCAGCAGCTTAAGCGGCGGGGGGTCCTACGAGCAGTACTTC. Its translation is CASSLSGGGSYEQYF.

J is TRBJ2-2 and V is TRBV7-9, with TRBD2 matching 8 bases. Germline trimming cut 5 bases from V and 1 base from J; bases unmatched to any gene: 6. The CDR3 sequence is 16 residues long. The V gene's germline CDR1 is SEHNR and CDR2 FQNEAQ (reference sequence). The CDR3 nucleotides read TGTGCCAGCAGCGCTCAAAGCGGGGGGAACACCGGGGAGCTGTTTTTT. This translates into CASSAQSGGNTGELFF.

In DNA, the CDR3 is TGCGCCAGCAGCCCATTCGGGACTCAGTATGAAAAACTGTTTTTT. Translation gives CASSPFGTQYEKLFF. J is TRBJ1-4 and V is TRBV4-1, with a weak D call TRBD1 (5 bases). Germline CDR1 MGHRA, CDR2 YSYEKL. This CDR3 has 15 amino acids. Trimming left V 4 bases short and J 6 bases short, with 15 bases between.

The rearrangement links TRBV2 to TRBJ1-3; 7 bases line up with TRBD1. The CDR3 totals 13 residues. Germline CDR1 reads SNHLY; CDR2 reads FYNNEI. Trimming cost V 7 bases and J 4 bases; bases outside gene matches: 4. The CDR3 region has the DNA TGTGCCAGCAAAAAGGGACAGGGAAACACCATATATTTT. This codes for CASKKGQGNTIYF.

The V call is TRBV19, the J call TRBJ2-7; TRBD1 aligns across 8 bases. V trimming: 6 bases; J trimming: 0 bases; junction bases outside the gene matches: 7. The CDR3 sequence is 15 residues long. Germline CDR1 and CDR2: LNHDA and SQIVND (reference sequence). CDR3: CASRSVGQGSYEQYF. DNA for the CDR3: TGTGCCAGTAGGTCGGTAGGACAGGGCTCCTACGAGCAGTACTTC. The whole variable domain, remainder taken from reference TRBV19 and TRBJ2-7, is DGGITQSPKYLFRKEGQNVTLSCEQNLNHDAMYWYRQDPGQGLRLIYYSQIVNDFQKGDIAEGYSVSREKKESFPLTVTSAQKNPTAFYLCASRSVGQGSYEQYFGPGTRLTVT.

This chain joins TRBV5-6 and TRBJ2-3; perhaps TRBD2 as D (5 bases). Per the germline V gene, CDR1 is SGHDT and CDR2 is YYEEEE. The CDR3 consists of 17 residues. Trimming pared 1 base from V and 2 bases from J, leaving 17 bases between. The CDR3 bases are TGTGCCAGCAGCTTGAAACACGGGATACTACCCACAGATACGCAGTATTTT. It encodes CASSLKHGILPTDTQYF.

This chain connects TRBV19 to TRBJ2-5; D possibly corresponds to TRBD2 (6 bases). There are 19 residues in the CDR3. Germline CDR1 LNHDA, CDR2 SQIVND (reference sequence). Trimming took off 3 bases at V and 5 bases at J, with 28 bases between the two ends. The CDR3 coding sequence is TGTGCCAGTAGTATGGAGGGGCGAGGACCGATTATGACTGAGGAGACCCAGTACTTC. Residues: CASSMEGRGPIMTEETQYF.

The chain combines TRBV4-1 with TRBJ1-5, with TRBD1 as a possible D gene (5 bases). Trimming cost V 8 bases and J 6 bases, with 14 bases left between them. The CDR3 runs to 13 residues. Germline CDR1 MGHRA, CDR2 YSYEKL. The CDR3 nucleotides read TGCGCCAGCGGACAACCCGGTCCTCAGCCCCAGCATTTT. This translates into CASGQPGPQPQHF.

The chain couples TRBV5-1 to TRBJ2-1, with TRBD2 matching 9 bases. Per the germline V gene, CDR1 is SGHRS and CDR2 is YFSETQ. Trimming cost V 4 bases and J 8 bases; bases outside gene matches: 10. CDR3 length equals 15 residues. CDR3 amino acids: CASSLGSGSTDEQFF. In DNA form, the CDR3 reads TGCGCCAGCAGCCTAGGTAGCGGGAGTACGGATGAGCAGTTCTTC.

This clone was recorded once. The chain combines TRBV6-4 with TRBJ1-2; D gene ambiguous. The V end lost 2 bases, the J end lost 2 bases, and 12 bases lay between the germline ends. The germline V gene encodes CDR1 MRHNA and CDR2 SNTAGT. CDR3 length equals 15 residues. The CDR3 DNA reads as TGTGCCAGCAGTGACGACGGTGTGACAAACTATGGCTACACCTTC. Amino acid sequence: CASSDDGVTNYGYTF.

V is TRBV7-8 and J is TRBJ2-1; tentative D call: TRBD2 (6 bases). The V gene's germline CDR1 is SGHVS and CDR2 FQNEAQ. The length of the CDR3 is 12 residues. Trimming took off 3 bases at V and 9 bases at J, with 9 bases between the two ends. CDR3 amino acids: CASSFRLVEQFF. In nucleotides, the CDR3 is TGTGCCAGCAGCTTCAGACTAGTTGAGCAGTTCTTC.

The chain combines TRBV5-4 with TRBJ1-6; 10 nucleotides align to TRBD1. Germline lookup yields CDR1 SGHNT and CDR2 YYREEE (reference sequence). V shed 9 bases, J shed 3 bases, and the junction held 9 bases outside the gene matches. This CDR3 has 16 residues. The CDR3 protein is CATKTGTGVYNSPLHF. In DNA, the CDR3 is TGTGCCACGAAGACCGGGACAGGGGTCTATAATTCACCCCTCCACTTT.

The chain recombines TRBV13 with TRBJ1-2; D might be TRBD1 (6 bases). The V end was cut by 2 bases, the J end by 2 bases, with 12 bases between. In germline, CDR1 is PRHDT, CDR2 FYEKMQ (reference sequence). The length of the CDR3 is 15 residues. The CDR3 here is CASSLLVTGNYGYTF. CDR3 DNA sequence: TGTGCCAGCAGCTTATTAGTGACAGGCAACTATGGCTACACCTTC.

This clone was recorded once. This sequence joins TRBV13 and TRBJ2-7, with TRBD2 matching 9 bases. Unmatched junction bases numbered 4, after V lost 3 bases and J lost 4 bases. Looked up from germline, CDR1 is PRHDT and CDR2 is FYEKMQ (reference sequence). This CDR3 contains 14 residues. The CDR3 bases are TGTGCCAGCAGCTTGGGCGGGAGGGAGTACGAGCAGTACTTC. Translation gives CASSLGGREYEQYF. The variable domain in full, with the rest retrieved from reference TRBV13 and TRBJ2-7, is AAGVIQSPRHLIKEKRETATLKCYPIPRHDTVYWYQQGPGQDPQFLISFYEKMQSDKGSIPDRFSAQQFSDYHSELNMSSLELGDSALYFCASSLGGREYEQYFGPGTRLTVT.

This chain uses TRBV7-2 with TRBJ2-1; 9 bases line up with TRBD2. With 10 bases clipped from V and 5 bases from J, the junction kept 21 bases outside the gene matches. This CDR3 spans 18 amino acids. CDR1 and CDR2 (germline): SGHTA, FQGNSA. CDR3 nucleotides: TGTGCCACCACAGGGGCGCGGGGGGGCCTGTCTCCCAACAATGAGCAGTTCTTC. Its translation is CATTGARGGLSPNNEQFF.

This clone was detected only once. The chain uses TRBV4-3 and TRBJ2-7; 9 nucleotides align to TRBD1. In germline, CDR1 is LGHNA, CDR2 YSLEER. This CDR3 is 17 amino acids long. V shed 0 bases, J shed 6 bases, and the junction held 12 bases outside the gene matches. The CDR3 protein is CASSQDSSGQGVREQYF. The CDR3 bases are TGCGCCAGCAGCCAAGATTCTTCGGGACAGGGAGTCCGCGAGCAGTACTTC.

The rearrangement links TRBV7-8 to TRBJ2-7, with 13 bases fitting TRBD2. Germline V gene lookup returns CDR1 SGHVS and CDR2 FQNEAQ. The length of the CDR3 is 17 residues. V lost 4 bases and J lost 5; bases outside the gene matches: 11. The CDR3 sequence: CASSSTTGTSGTHEQYF. In DNA, the CDR3 is TGTGCCAGCAGCTCCACCACTGGGACTAGCGGGACTCACGAGCAGTACTTC.

The genes are TRBV7-3 and TRBJ2-7; TRBD1 might be the D (5 bases). This CDR3 is 13 amino acids long. V lost 3 bases to trimming and J lost 6 bases, with 12 bases between them. In germline, CDR1 is SGHTA, CDR2 FQGTGA. CDR3 sequence reads: CASSLIREGEQYF. The CDR3 bases are TGTGCCAGCAGCTTGATCAGGGAAGGCGAGCAGTACTTC.

In its sample, this clone was seen a few times. The gene calls are TRBV2 and TRBJ2-1; TRBD2 agrees at 14 bases. Germline trimming cut 6 bases from V and 9 bases from J; bases unmatched to any gene: 7. The CDR3 sequence is 15 residues long. Germline CDR1 is SNHLY and CDR2 is FYNNEI. The CDR3 region is CASRKTSGGAVEQFF. Written as DNA, the CDR3 is TGTGCCAGCAGAAAGACTAGCGGGGGGGCCGTTGAGCAGTTCTTC.

The J gene is TRBJ1-2, the V gene TRBV7-9, with D uncertain. Trimming left V 3 bases short and J 3 bases short, with 14 bases between. The CDR3 covers 15 residues. The germline V gene has CDR1 SEHNR and CDR2 FQNEAQ (reference sequence). The CDR3 region has the DNA TGTGCCAGCAGCTTTGGTTACTCGGGATACTATGGCTACACCTTC. This encodes CASSFGYSGYYGYTF.

The V call is TRBV9, the J call TRBJ2-5; tentatively, D is TRBD2 (7 bases). Germline-derived CDR1 and CDR2 are SGDLS and YYNGEE. This CDR3 contains 17 residues. The V end lost 0 bases, the J end lost 4 bases, and 19 bases lay between the germline ends. The CDR3 is CASSVGLAGARGETQYF. CDR3 nucleotide sequence: TGTGCCAGCAGCGTAGGACTGGCGGGGGCTCGTGGAGAGACCCAGTACTTC.

The rearrangement links TRBV14 to TRBJ2-1; 7 bases are a match to TRBD2. Germline assignment: CDR1 SGHDN and CDR2 FVKESK. V shed 0 bases, J shed 5 bases, and the junction held 7 bases outside the gene matches. This CDR3 is built from 16 residues. The CDR3, as DNA: TGTGCCAGCAGCCAAGAGTTGGGCCTAGCGGACAATGAGCAGTTCTTC. Translation gives CASSQELGLADNEQFF.

The rearrangement uses TRBV5-1 and TRBJ2-7; D might be TRBD2 (6 bases). Trimming stripped 4 bases from V and 0 bases from J, with 14 bases between. The CDR3 runs 15 residues. Germline V gene data show CDR1 as SGHRS and CDR2 as YFSETQ. CDR3 region: CASSPEGFRSYEQYF. The CDR3 DNA reads TGCGCCAGCAGCCCGGAGGGTTTCCGCTCCTACGAGCAGTACTTC.

This chain joins TRBV19 and TRBJ1-2; 8 nucleotides match TRBD1. CDR1 and CDR2 from the germline V gene are LNHDA and SQIVND (reference sequence). The V and J ends lost 8 bases and 4 bases, in that order; junction bases with no gene match: 6. The CDR3 is 13 amino acids. The CDR3 sequence is CASAPDRVYGYTF. The CDR3 DNA reads as TGTGCCAGTGCACCGGACAGGGTCTATGGCTACACCTTC.

The chain joins TRBV30 to TRBJ2-5; 9 nucleotides match TRBD2. With 2 bases clipped from V and 3 bases from J, the junction kept 7 bases outside the gene matches. The CDR3 runs 15 residues. Germline V lookup: CDR1 GTSNPN, CDR2 SVGIG (reference sequence). CDR3 coding DNA: TGTGCCTGGAGTACACCCCTAGCGGGAAAAGAGACCCAGTACTTC. It encodes CAWSTPLAGKETQYF.